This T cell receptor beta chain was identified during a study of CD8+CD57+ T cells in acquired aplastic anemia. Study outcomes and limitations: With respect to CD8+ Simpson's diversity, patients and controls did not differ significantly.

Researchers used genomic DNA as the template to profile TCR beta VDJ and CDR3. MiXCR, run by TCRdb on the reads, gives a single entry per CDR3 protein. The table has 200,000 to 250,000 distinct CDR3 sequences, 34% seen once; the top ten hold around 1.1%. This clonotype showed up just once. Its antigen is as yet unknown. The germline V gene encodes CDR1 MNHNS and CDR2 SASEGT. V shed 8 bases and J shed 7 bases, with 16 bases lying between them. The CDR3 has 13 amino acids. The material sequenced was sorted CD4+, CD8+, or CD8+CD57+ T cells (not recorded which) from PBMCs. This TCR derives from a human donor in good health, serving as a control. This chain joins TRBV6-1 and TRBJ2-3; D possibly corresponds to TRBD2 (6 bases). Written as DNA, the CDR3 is TGTGCCAGCGGAGAAGTGGGGGGATATACGCAGTATTTT. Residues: CASGEVGGYTQYF.